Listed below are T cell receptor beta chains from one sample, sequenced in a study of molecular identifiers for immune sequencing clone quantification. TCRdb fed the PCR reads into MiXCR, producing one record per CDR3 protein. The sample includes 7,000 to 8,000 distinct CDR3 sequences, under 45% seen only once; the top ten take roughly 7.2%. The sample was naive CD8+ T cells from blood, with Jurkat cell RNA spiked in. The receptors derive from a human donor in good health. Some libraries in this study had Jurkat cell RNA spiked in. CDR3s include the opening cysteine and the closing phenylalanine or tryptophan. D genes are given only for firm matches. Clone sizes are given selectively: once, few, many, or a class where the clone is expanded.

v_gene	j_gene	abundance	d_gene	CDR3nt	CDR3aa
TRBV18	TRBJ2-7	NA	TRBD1	TGTGCCAGCTCACCGGGGCCAGGGGGAGAGCAGTACTTC	CASSPGPGGEQYF
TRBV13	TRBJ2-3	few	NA	TGTGCCAGCAGCATGAAGGGGACAGATACGCAGTATTTT	CASSMKGTDTQYF
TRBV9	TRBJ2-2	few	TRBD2	TGTGCCAGCAGCGTAGCGGCGGGAGGGCCTCACACCGGGGAGCTGTTTTTT	CASSVAAGGPHTGELFF
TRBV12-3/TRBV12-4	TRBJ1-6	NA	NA	TGTGCCAGCAGCCTGACACTGAATTCACCCCTCCACTTT	CASSLTLNSPLHF
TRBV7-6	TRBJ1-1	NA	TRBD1	TGTGCCAGCAGCTTAGCCGGGACAGGGGCTAAAAACACTGAAGCTTTCTTT	CASSLAGTGAKNTEAFF
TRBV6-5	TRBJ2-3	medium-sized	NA	TGTGCCAGCAGTTCGGCGACTATCTCTAGCACAGATACGCAGTATTTT	CASSSATISSTDTQYF
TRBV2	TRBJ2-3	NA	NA	TGTGCCAGCAGTGATCAGGGTTTGCGGACAGATACGCAGTATTTT	CASSDQGLRTDTQYF
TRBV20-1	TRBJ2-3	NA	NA	TGCAGTGCTAGCGGGGCGGTCGCAGATACGCAGTATTTT	CSASGAVADTQYF
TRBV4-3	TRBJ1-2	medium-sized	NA	TGCGCCAGCAGCCAAGATAATTGGGAGGTCATGGGCTACACCTTC	CASSQDNWEVMGYTF
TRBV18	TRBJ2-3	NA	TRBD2	TGTGCCAGCTCACCACCTCTCGCGGGAGTCCTAGATTCGCAGTATTTT	CASSPPLAGVLDSQYF
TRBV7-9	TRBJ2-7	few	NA	TGTGCCAGCAGCTCCCAAGACTCGAGCTCCTACGAGCAGTACTTC	CASSSQDSSSYEQYF
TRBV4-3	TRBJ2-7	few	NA	TGCGCCAGCAGCCCAAATCTCGGGCTGGGGTACGAGCAGTACTTC	CASSPNLGLGYEQYF
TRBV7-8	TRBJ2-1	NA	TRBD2	TGTGCCAGCAGCTTAGACGGGCTAGCGGGAGGCAATGAGCAGTTCTTC	CASSLDGLAGGNEQFF
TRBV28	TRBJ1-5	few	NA	TGTGCCAGCAGGGTCTCAGGGAAAAGCAATCAGCCCCAGCATTTT	CASRVSGKSNQPQHF
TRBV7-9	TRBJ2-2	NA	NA	TGTGCCAGCAGCGAAAGAGGGACAAGCACCGGGGAGCTGTTTTTT	CASSERGTSTGELFF
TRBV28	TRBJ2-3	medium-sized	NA	TGTGCCAGCAGTTTATCCGACCTAGATACGCAGTATTTT	CASSLSDLDTQYF
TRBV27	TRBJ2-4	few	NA	TGTGCCAGCAGTTTAACTCCAGTAAACATTCAGTACTTC	CASSLTPVNIQYF
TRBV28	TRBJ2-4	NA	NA	TGTGCCAGCAGTTCCCTGGATCCCAACATTCAGTACTTC	CASSSLDPNIQYF
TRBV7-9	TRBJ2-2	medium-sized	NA	TGTGCCAGCAGCGGAGGTACAGGGTACACCGGGGAGCTGTTTTTT	CASSGGTGYTGELFF
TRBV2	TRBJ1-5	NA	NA	TGTGCCAGCAGTGAGTGGAGGGAAAGCAATCAGCCCCAGCATTTT	CASSEWRESNQPQHF
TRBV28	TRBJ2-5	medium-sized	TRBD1	TGTGCCAGCAGTACCCGGGACAGGGTGCAAGAGACCCAGTACTTC	CASSTRDRVQETQYF
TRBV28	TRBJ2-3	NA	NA	TGTGCCAGCTGTATAAGACTGGCAGGGTTAGGCACAGATACGCAGTATTTT	CASCIRLAGLGTDTQYF
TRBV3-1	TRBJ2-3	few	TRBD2	TGTGCCAGCAGACAAACTAGCGGTGGATTTACAGATACGCAGTATTTT	CASRQTSGGFTDTQYF
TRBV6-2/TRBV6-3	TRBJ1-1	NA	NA	TGTGCCAGCAGCGACAGCCATAAGCGCGAAGCTTTCTTT	CASSDSHKREAFF
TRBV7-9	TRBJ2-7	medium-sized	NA	TGTGCCAGCAGCTTAGGGTCGGGAGAGCAGTACTTC	CASSLGSGEQYF
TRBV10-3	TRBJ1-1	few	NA	TGTGCCATCAGAGGACCTCAATACACTGAAGCTTTCTTT	CAIRGPQYTEAFF
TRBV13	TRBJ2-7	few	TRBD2	TGTGCCAGCACCTCGGGGGGGAAAGGTCACGAGCAGTACTTC	CASTSGGKGHEQYF
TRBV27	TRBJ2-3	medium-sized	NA	TGTGCCAGCAGTTCCATGGACTTAAGCACAGATACGCAGTATTTT	CASSSMDLSTDTQYF
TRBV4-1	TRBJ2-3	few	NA	TGCGCCAGCAGCCCGGGGTGGACTAGCACAGATACGCAGTATTTT	CASSPGWTSTDTQYF
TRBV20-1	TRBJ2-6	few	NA	TGCAGTGGGCAGGGGGGAGCTGGGGCCAACGTCCTGACTTTC	CSGQGGAGANVLTF
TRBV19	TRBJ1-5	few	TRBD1	TGTGCCAGTAGTATCACCGGGACAGGGGGCCAACAGCCCCAGCATTTT	CASSITGTGGQQPQHF
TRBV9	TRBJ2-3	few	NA	TGTGCCAGCAGCGTCGGCACAGATACGCAGTATTTT	CASSVGTDTQYF
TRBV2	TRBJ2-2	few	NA	TGTGCCAGCGGGGACACCCGAGGGGGCGGGGAGCTGTTTTTT	CASGDTRGGGELFF
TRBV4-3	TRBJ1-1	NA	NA	TGCGCCAGCAGCCAAGGATCTCTCTGGGGAGCTGAAGCTTTCTTT	CASSQGSLWGAEAFF
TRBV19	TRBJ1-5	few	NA	TGTGCCAGTAGTGTTTTTGACGGTAACTATCAGCCCCAGCATTTT	CASSVFDGNYQPQHF
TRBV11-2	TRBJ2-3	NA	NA	TGTGCCAGCAGCTACAACACAGATACGCAGTATTTT	CASSYNTDTQYF
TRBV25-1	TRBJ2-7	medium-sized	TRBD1	TGTGCCAGCAGCCCGGGACAGAGAGACGAGCAGTACTTC	CASSPGQRDEQYF
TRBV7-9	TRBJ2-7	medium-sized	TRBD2	TGTGCCAGCAGCTTAGCTGCCGGCGGGGGGTACGAGCAGTACTTC	CASSLAAGGGYEQYF
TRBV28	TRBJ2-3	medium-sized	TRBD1	TGTGCCAGCAGCACCGGGACAGGGGGCGCTTTGAGCACAGATACGCAGTATTTT	CASSTGTGGALSTDTQYF
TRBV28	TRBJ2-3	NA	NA	TGTGCCAGCAGTTTACCGTCCGCCCCCACCCACCGGCGAACAGATACGCAGTATTTT	CASSLPSAPTHRRTDTQYF
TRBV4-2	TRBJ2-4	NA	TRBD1	TGTGCCAGCAGCCAGGGACAGGGGGTAGCCAAAAACATTCAGTACTTC	CASSQGQGVAKNIQYF
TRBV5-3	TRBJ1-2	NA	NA	TGTGCCAGCAGCTTGGCAGGGTTCGTAGGCTACACCTTC	CASSLAGFVGYTF
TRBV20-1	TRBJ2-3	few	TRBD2	TGCAGTGCTCCGTCTTGGCTAGCGGGAGGGCCAGTAGAAAATTTT	CSAPSWLAGGPVENF
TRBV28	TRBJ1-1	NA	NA	TGTGCCAGCAGTTTAACAGGGCATAACACTGAAGCTTTCTTT	CASSLTGHNTEAFF
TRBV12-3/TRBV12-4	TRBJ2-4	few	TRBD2	TGTGCCAGCAGTCCCGGGACTAGCGGACTGTGGGATTATACCAAAAACATTCAGTACTTC	CASSPGTSGLWDYTKNIQYF
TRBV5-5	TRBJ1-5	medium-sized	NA	TGTGCCAGCAGCTTGTGGGCAGATAGCAATCAGCCCCAGCATTTT	CASSLWADSNQPQHF
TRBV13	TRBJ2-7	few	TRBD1	TGTGCCAGCAGTCATCCAGGGGGCGAGCAGTACTTC	CASSHPGGEQYF
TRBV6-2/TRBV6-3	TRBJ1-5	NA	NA	TGTGCCAGCAGTTTGTCGGGGACACGAAATCAGCCCCAGCATTTT	CASSLSGTRNQPQHF